This TCR beta chain was found in a study of neoadjuvant nivolumab and ipilimumab in lung cancer. Study results and limitations: Resected tumors had greater TCR richness and clonality than uninvolved lung. A small number of samples were TCR sequenced.

Comments on this clone: Its antigen remains unidentified.

Using immunoSEQ multiplex PCR, the repertoire was profiled, and TCRdb retains in-frame clones only, with some absent. The table includes about 38,000 clones, about 88% detected once. The CDR3 is 17 residues long. Per the germline V gene, CDR1 is SGHTA and CDR2 is FQGNSA. The V and J ends lost 4 bases and 1 base respectively, with 18 bases between them. Sequencing used peripheral blood, obtained before neoadjuvant nivolumab, alone or with ipilimumab. The rearrangement uses TRBV7-2 and TRBJ2-3; D possibly corresponds to TRBD1 (6 bases). This receptor was identified in an adult with non-small cell lung cancer. In DNA, the CDR3 is TGTGCCAGCAGCTCGTCCAGGTTGGGGGCGCGCACAGATACGCAGTATTTT. Translated, it gives CASSSSRLGARTDTQYF.